Listed here is a single T cell receptor beta chain. Original processing methods: For nucleated cells, counts were estimated from reference gene primer amplification. The table came from immunoSEQ multiplex PCR; TCRdb's copy has only in-frame clones and leaves some out. For V, J and clone size, that table is used; D and trimming come from the DNA. The sample contains some 450,000 clones, 70% to 90% of which appear only once. This CDR3 contains 15 residues. Germline V gene sequence: CDR1 SGHRS, CDR2 YFSETQ. With 4 bases removed from V and 3 bases from J, the gap between germline ends came to 14 bases. The data were taken from a study of blood T cell repertoires in COVID-19. Study overall: The analysed material was cDNA or gDNA that came from T cells, B-cell-depleted T cells, or PBMCs.

This TCR was sampled from a man younger than 35 with COVID-19, enrolled during active disease. The chain combines TRBV5-1 with TRBJ1-5; the D is unclear. What was sequenced was peripheral blood. CDR3 amino acids: CASSLDGGNNQPQHF. CDR3 nucleotide sequence: TGCGCCAGCAGCCTGGATGGAGGGAACAATCAGCCCCAGCATTTT.